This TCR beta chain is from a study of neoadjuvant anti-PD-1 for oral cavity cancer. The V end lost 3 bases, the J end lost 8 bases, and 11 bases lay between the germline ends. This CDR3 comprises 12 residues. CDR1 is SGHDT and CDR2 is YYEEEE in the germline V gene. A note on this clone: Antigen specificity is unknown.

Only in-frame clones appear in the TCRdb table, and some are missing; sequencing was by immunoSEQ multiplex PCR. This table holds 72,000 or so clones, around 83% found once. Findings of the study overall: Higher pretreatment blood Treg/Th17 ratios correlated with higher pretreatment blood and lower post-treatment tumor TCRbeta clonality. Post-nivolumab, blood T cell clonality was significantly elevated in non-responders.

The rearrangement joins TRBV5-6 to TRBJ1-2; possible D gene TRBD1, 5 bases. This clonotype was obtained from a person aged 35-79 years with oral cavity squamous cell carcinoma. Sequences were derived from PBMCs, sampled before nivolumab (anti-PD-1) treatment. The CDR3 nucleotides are TGTGCCAGCAGCTCGGGGCTCCCAGGCTACACCTTC. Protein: CASSSGLPGYTF. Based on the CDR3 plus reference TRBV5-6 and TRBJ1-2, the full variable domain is DAGVTQSPTHLIKTRGQQVTLRCSPKSGHDTVSWYQQALGQGPQFIFQYYEEEERQRGNFPDRFSGHQFPNYSSELNVNALLLGDSALYLCASSSGLPGYTFGSGTRLTVV.